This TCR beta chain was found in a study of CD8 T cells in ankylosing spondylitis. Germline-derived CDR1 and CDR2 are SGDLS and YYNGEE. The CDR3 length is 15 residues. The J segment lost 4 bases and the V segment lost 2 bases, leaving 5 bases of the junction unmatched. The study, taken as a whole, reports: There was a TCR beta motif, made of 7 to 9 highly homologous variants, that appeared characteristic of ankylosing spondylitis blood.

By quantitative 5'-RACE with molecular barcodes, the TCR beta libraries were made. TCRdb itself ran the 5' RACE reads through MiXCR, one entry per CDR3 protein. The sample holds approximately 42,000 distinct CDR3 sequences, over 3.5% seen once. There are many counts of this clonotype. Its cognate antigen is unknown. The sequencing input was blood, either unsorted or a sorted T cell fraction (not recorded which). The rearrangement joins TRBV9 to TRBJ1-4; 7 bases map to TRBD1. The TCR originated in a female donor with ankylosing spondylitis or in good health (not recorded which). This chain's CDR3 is CASSVQGGLNEKLFF. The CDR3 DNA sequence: TGTGCCAGCAGCGTCCAGGGGGGGCTTAATGAAAAACTGTTTTTT.